The present T cell receptor beta chain was sequenced within a study of PD-L1 blockade in urothelial cancer. For the study at large: About 90% of the roughly 29 patients were men who had bladder-origin urothelial cancer. The median number of T cells present in blood samples was 140,000 to 150,000.

This CDR3 contains 14 residues. Germline V CDR1 and CDR2: SEHNR, FQNEAQ (reference sequence). V lost 4 bases to trimming and J lost 5 bases, with 11 bases between them. This sample's time point: pretreatment peripheral blood. Measured with immunoSEQ multiplex PCR; TCRdb has only the in-frame clones, and not every one. The data show about 87,000 clones, with 65% to 85% seen just once and about 2.1% held by the top ten. The receptor was isolated from a man in his 60s with urothelial cancer. The sequences come from PBMCs, collected around atezolizumab (anti-PD-L1) treatment. V gene TRBV7-9 combines with J gene TRBJ1-4; possibly TRBD1 for D (5 bases). The CDR3 DNA is TGTGCCAGCAGCTCCCGGACAAGGAATGAAAAACTGTTTTTT. It is translated as CASSSRTRNEKLFF. The full variable domain, its missing parts supplied by reference TRBV7-9 and TRBJ1-4, is DTGVSQNPRHKITKRGQNVTFRCDPISEHNRLYWYRQTLGQGPEFLTYFQNEAQLEKSRLLSDRFSAERPKGSFSTLEIQRTEQGDSAMYLCASSSRTRNEKLFFGSGTQLSVL.